This TCR beta chain was observed in a study of T cells in Graves' hyperthyroidism and ophthalmopathy. J gave up 3 bases and V 7 bases, and 8 bases lay outside the gene matches. The V gene's germline CDR1 is LNHDA and CDR2 SQIVND (reference sequence). This CDR3 comprises 14 residues. TCR beta CDR3 regions were amplified from RNA. Using the HTBI primer set, a first-round RT-PCR was run on the TCR CDR3. Each CDR3 protein gets one entry after TCRdb re-called the multiplex PCR reads with MiXCR. The table lists about 500,000 distinct CDR3 sequences, under 15% of them singletons. Sequencing was performed on blood. The chain combines TRBV19 with TRBJ2-5, with TRBD1 identical over 7 bases. This receptor was identified in a woman aged 18-29 years with Graves' hyperthyroidism. CDR3 coding DNA: TGTGCCAGTAATCTTGGGACAGCAAAAGAGACCCAGTACTTC. It codes for CASNLGTAKETQYF.